This T cell receptor beta chain came from a study of Ad26.COV2.S vaccination and SARS-CoV-2 variants. Study overall: Donor was assigned to the Ad26.COV2.S arm of trial COV1001. The vaccine Ad26.COV2.S was put into the muscle once, or twice with 56 days between. Findings of the study overall: Considerable breadth of spike-specific CD8+ and CD4+ T cell responses has reportedly been documented following vaccination.

The CDR3 totals 15 residues. Germline CDR1 and CDR2: WSHSY and SAAADI. Trimming left V 6 bases short and J 6 bases short, with 20 bases between. Treatment indicated: some 20 received Ad26.COV2.S at low or high dose, single or two shots; about five received placebo; per-sample allocation not given. The study sampled participants on day 63 after the first vaccine or placebo injection. The protocol was immunoSEQ multiplex PCR, while the TCRdb copy is restricted to in-frame clones and leaves out a portion. The table includes 300,000 to 400,000 clones, approximately 87% detected once. About this clone itself: No antigen is known for it.

The sequencing used peripheral blood, collected in a trial of Ad26.COV2.S vaccine versus placebo. The chain couples TRBV10-2 to TRBJ2-5; D might be TRBD2 (6 bases). The TCR was taken from a person between 18 and 59 years old who received the Ad26.COV2.S COVID-19 vaccine or a placebo. The CDR3 region is CASSASGGTLKTQYF. The CDR3 DNA sequence: TGCGCCAGCAGCGCCAGCGGCGGGACCTTAAAGACCCAGTACTTC.